In this sample, the clone carrying this T cell receptor beta chain turned up a few times. Original analysis: Researchers report that nucleated cell counts were estimated from reference gene primer amplification. Method: immunoSEQ multiplex PCR; TCRdb's copy keeps in-frame clones and lacks some. That table supplies the V and J calls and clone size; D and trimming were determined from the DNA. This table has some 330,000 clones, about 92% appearing once. This CDR3 region has 14 residues. V lost 6 bases, J lost 0 bases, and 9 bases lay in between. Germline V CDR1 and CDR2: MDHEN, SYDVKM. Membership in each cohort depended on participant-reported clinical history. These data are taken from a study of blood T cell repertoires in COVID-19. Background on the study: Sample material is recorded as cDNA or gDNA derived from T cells, B-cell-depleted T cells, or PBMCs.

The source material was PBMCs or T cells enriched from blood (not recorded which). The V and J genes are TRBV28 and TRBJ1-3, with D perhaps TRBD1 (5 bases). This TCR was sampled from a woman aged 25 to 39 who had recovered from COVID-19. The CDR3 sequence: CASRPGGSGNTIYF. DNA of the CDR3: TGTGCCAGCAGACCCGGGGGCTCTGGAAACACCATATATTTT.